This is a list of T cell receptor beta chains from one sample in a study of PD-1 blockade in classical Hodgkin lymphoma. Sequencing was performed with immunoSEQ multiplex PCR; in TCRdb, only in-frame clones are kept and a portion is missing. This sample has 4,000 to 6,000 clones, with approximately 62% found just once. The specimen was CD8+ T cells from blood, collected before the fourth cycle of nivolumab. The source is a human donor with classical Hodgkin lymphoma. CDR3s include the opening cysteine and the closing phenylalanine or tryptophan. Fields, in order: CDR3 protein, CDR3 DNA, J gene, clone size, V gene, D gene. The D gene is left open where the match is weak. Rows may omit the clone size; those that give it use once, few, many or a size class.

CSGGQRNTGELFF,TGCAGCGGGGGACAGAGAAACACCGGGGAGCTGTTTTTT,TRBJ2-2,-,TRBV29-1,TRBD1
CASSFGGGYEQYF,TGTGCCAGCAGCTTTGGTGGGGGCTACGAGCAGTACTTC,TRBJ2-7,-,TRBV5-6,-
CASSPETQGASYEQYF,TGTGCCAGCAGCCCAGAAACACAGGGGGCCTCCTACGAGCAGTACTTC,TRBJ2-7,-,TRBV5-4,TRBD1
CASSLPGYEQYF,TGTGCCAGCAGCTTACCAGGGTACGAGCAGTACTTC,TRBJ2-7,-,TRBV7-9,-
CASSLVGQGPDEQFF,TGCGCCAGCAGCTTGGTGGGGCAGGGCCCCGATGAGCAGTTCTTC,TRBJ2-1,-,TRBV5-1,-
CASSRLQGVYGYTF,TGTGCCAGCAGCCGACTTCAGGGAGTCTATGGCTACACCTTC,TRBJ1-2,-,TRBV14,-
CASRLGPLAASSYNEQFF,TGTGCCAGCAGATTGGGTCCCCTGGCGGCGAGCTCCTACAATGAGCAGTTCTTC,TRBJ2-1,few,TRBV27,-
CASSQEELQETQYF,TGCGCCAGCAGCCAAGAGGAATTACAAGAGACCCAGTACTTC,TRBJ2-5,-,TRBV4-1,-
CASSLWAGETDTQYF,TGTGCCAGCAGCTTATGGGCAGGGGAGACAGATACGCAGTATTTT,TRBJ2-3,-,TRBV7-9,-
CASSTTSLGYEQYF,TGTGCCAGCAGCACGACTAGTTTGGGGTACGAGCAGTACTTC,TRBJ2-7,once,TRBV7-2,-
CASSPQDYNEQFF,TGTGCCAGCTCACCACAGGACTACAATGAGCAGTTCTTC,TRBJ2-1,few,TRBV18,-
CASSFSSREQFF,TGTGCCAGCAGCTTCTCTAGCAGGGAGCAGTTCTTC,TRBJ2-1,-,TRBV5-6,-
CASTSWGNTIYF,TGTGCCAGCACTTCGTGGGGAAACACCATATATTTT,TRBJ1-3,-,TRBV5-6,-
CSVTAQTAGYTF,TGCAGCGTGACTGCCCAAACGGCTGGCTACACCTTC,TRBJ1-2,-,TRBV29-1,-
CASKQVSGANVLTF,TGTGCCAGCAAGCAGGTCTCTGGGGCCAACGTCCTGACTTTC,TRBJ2-6,-,TRBV6-5,-
CASSFERGRSTNTEAFF,TGTGCCAGCAGCTTTGAGAGGGGGCGGTCCACGAACACTGAAGCTTTCTTT,TRBJ1-1,-,TRBV7-9,TRBD1
CASSLAGTGGSQPQHF,TGTGCCAGCAGCTTAGCCGGGACAGGGGGCAGTCAGCCCCAGCATTTT,TRBJ1-5,-,TRBV5-6,TRBD1
CASSSPGRNYGYTF,TGTGCCAGCAGCTCCCCGGGACGGAACTATGGCTACACCTTC,TRBJ1-2,-,TRBV7-9,-
CASSELWSSVQETQYF,TGTGCCAGCAGTGAGCTCTGGTCTAGCGTACAAGAGACCCAGTACTTC,TRBJ2-5,-,TRBV2,-
CASSAQTGTHYGYTF,TGTGCCAGCAGTGCCCAGACAGGGACACACTATGGCTACACCTTC,TRBJ1-2,-,TRBV6-4,TRBD1
CASSPGDRGHEKLFF,TGTGCCAGCAGCCCTGGGGACAGGGGGCATGAAAAACTGTTTTTT,TRBJ1-4,-,TRBV13,TRBD1
CASSFSQGSVTQYF,TGTGCCAGCAGCTTCTCGCAGGGCAGCGTGACCCAGTACTTC,TRBJ2-5,few,TRBV5-6,-
CSVEDSGNEQFF,TGCAGCGTTGAAGATAGTGGGAATGAGCAGTTCTTC,TRBJ2-1,-,TRBV29-1,-
CASSLGQEMDDYTF,TGTGCCAGCAGCTTGGGACAGGAGATGGATGACTACACCTTC,TRBJ1-2,-,TRBV7-9,TRBD1
CASSLYGNTGELFF,TGCGCCAGCAGCTTGTACGGGAACACCGGGGAGCTGTTTTTT,TRBJ2-2,-,TRBV5-1,-
CASSARTPGEQYF,TGTGCCAGCAGCGCCCGTACCCCCGGCGAGCAGTACTTC,TRBJ2-7,few,TRBV7-6,-
CASSRQTTQYF,TGCGCCAGCAGTCGGCAGACTACGCAGTATTTT,TRBJ2-3,-,TRBV4-1,-
CASSWGSYAGEWNNEQFF,TGTGCCAGCAGCTGGGGCTCCTATGCGGGAGAGTGGAACAATGAGCAGTTCTTC,TRBJ2-1,once,TRBV5-4,TRBD2
CASSSSPGDEKLFF,TGTGCCAGCAGCTCTAGTCCGGGAGATGAAAAACTGTTTTTT,TRBJ1-4,-,TRBV5-6,-
CASSQDRTDLSNQPQHF,TGTGCCAGCAGCCAAGATAGGACAGACCTTAGCAATCAGCCCCAGCATTTT,TRBJ1-5,few,TRBV4-2,-
CATSRDEGSLGEKLFF,TGTGCCACCAGCAGAGATGAAGGCAGCCTGGGGGAAAAACTGTTTTTT,TRBJ1-4,-,TRBV15,-
CASSLGFSGTTGELFF,TGTGCCAGCAGCTTAGGGTTTAGCGGAACCACCGGGGAGCTGTTTTTT,TRBJ2-2,once,TRBV7-6,-
CASSISPGYEQYF,TGTGCCAGCAGCATTAGCCCCGGCTACGAGCAGTACTTC,TRBJ2-7,-,TRBV7-8,-
CSVEDQGSTDTQYF,TGCAGCGTTGAAGACCAGGGGAGCACAGATACGCAGTATTTT,TRBJ2-3,-,TRBV29-1,-
CASSLTQGAGNEQFF,TGTGCCAGCAGCTTGACTCAGGGGGCCGGGAATGAGCAGTTCTTC,TRBJ2-1,-,TRBV5-5,TRBD1
CSVEAGTGTYEQYF,TGCAGCGTTGAAGCAGGGACGGGCACCTACGAGCAGTACTTC,TRBJ2-7,-,TRBV29-1,-
CASSLAGSSYNEQFF,TGCGCCAGCAGCCTCGCGGGTAGCTCCTACAATGAGCAGTTCTTC,TRBJ2-1,-,TRBV4-1,-
CASSQDLDRVNQPQHF,TGCGCCAGCAGCCAAGATCTTGACAGGGTCAATCAGCCCCAGCATTTT,TRBJ1-5,-,TRBV4-1,TRBD1
CASSSTPSSYGYTF,TGTGCCAGCAGCTCAACCCCCAGTTCCTATGGCTACACCTTC,TRBJ1-2,-,TRBV7-3,-
CASSPGLAASYEQYF,TGTGCCAGCAGCCCGGGACTAGCGGCTTCCTACGAGCAGTACTTC,TRBJ2-7,-,TRBV28,TRBD2
CSLNSGTADTQYF,TGCAGCCTGAACAGCGGCACAGCAGATACGCAGTATTTT,TRBJ2-3,once,TRBV29-1,-
CASSQEPDYYEQYF,TGCGCCAGCAGCCAAGAACCAGACTACTACGAGCAGTACTTC,TRBJ2-7,few,TRBV4-1,-
CASSDRLAGVDGNEQFF,TGCGCCAGCAGTGATAGACTAGCGGGAGTAGATGGGAATGAGCAGTTCTTC,TRBJ2-1,-,TRBV10-1,TRBD2
CASRPGLAGGGETQYF,TGTGCCAGCAGGCCGGGACTAGCGGGAGGCGGGGAGACCCAGTACTTC,TRBJ2-5,-,TRBV7-9,TRBD2
CASSQGSGEQYF,TGTGCCAGCAGCCAAGGATCCGGCGAGCAGTACTTC,TRBJ2-7,-,TRBV4-2,-
CSVEIDNQETQYF,TGCAGCGTTGAAATCGATAACCAAGAGACCCAGTACTTC,TRBJ2-5,-,TRBV29-1,-
CASSIFVQAEAFF,TGTGCCAGTAGTATCTTTGTCCAAGCAGAAGCTTTCTTT,TRBJ1-1,-,TRBV19,-
CASSIDDRSYEQYF,TGTGCCAGTAGTATCGACGACAGATCCTACGAGCAGTACTTC,TRBJ2-7,once,TRBV19,-
CASSKEVGGLNYGYTF,TGTGCCAGCAGCAAAGAGGTCGGGGGCCTAAACTATGGCTACACCTTC,TRBJ1-2,medium-sized,TRBV21-1,-
CASSSILGLAGETQYF,TGTGCCAGCAGCTCGATATTGGGACTAGCGGGAGAGACGCAGTATTTT,TRBJ2-3,-,TRBV7-9,TRBD2